This T cell receptor (beta chain) is from a study of cytomegalovirus exposure and HLA in healthy donors. V was clipped by 1 base and J by 14 bases, with 21 bases between them. Germline V CDR1 and CDR2: LNHNV, YYDKDF (reference sequence). The CDR3 loop spans 16 amino acids. Primers included in the PCR were 60 Vbeta and 13 Jbeta primers. The table came from immunoSEQ multiplex PCR; TCRdb's copy has only in-frame clones and leaves some out. This sample carries 100,000 to 150,000 clones, about 79% of them seen once, and the ten largest clones take 2% to 2.5%. The specimen was PBMCs. The chain carries TRBV15 and TRBJ1-6, with D uncertain. The receptor was derived from a man younger than 30 in good health and CMV-seronegative. The CDR3 spells CATSRGIDPIRGALHF. In DNA, the CDR3 is TGTGCCACCAGCAGAGGGATAGACCCGATACGGGGAGCCCTCCACTTT.